What follows are 10 T cell receptor beta chains derived from one specimen sequenced in a study of regulatory T cells in long-lasting Graves disease. Building the TCR beta libraries relied on iRepertoire HTBI primers, and CDR3 regions underwent Arm-PCR. TCRdb redid the calling of the multiplex PCR reads with MiXCR, one entry per CDR3 protein. The sample carries under 500,000 distinct CDR3 sequences, about 15% recorded once. Sample time point: newly diagnosed GD, antithyroid drugs for less than 3 months. Isolated PBMC RNA provided the starting material for the TCR library. These data are also associated with another study on T cells in Graves' hyperthyroidism and ophthalmopathy.

Source: peripheral blood mononuclear cells (PBMCs), taken at new diagnosis, from a patient treated with antithyroid drugs. Receptor source: a woman in her thirties with Graves disease.

This clonotype has a count of ten or more. The V gene is TRBV6-6, the J gene TRBJ1-2; D is perhaps TRBD1 (5 bases). Germline V gives CDR1 MNHNY, CDR2 SVGAGI (reference sequence). Trimming removed 0 bases at V and 4 bases at J, with 12 bases between. The CDR3 covers 15 residues. The CDR3 bases are TGTGCCAGCAGTTACTCGGAGGGGCTAAGCTATGGCTACACCTTC. Residues: CASSYSEGLSYGYTF.

The chain carries TRBV12-3 or TRBV12-4 and TRBJ2-5; D remains ambiguous. This CDR3 has 11 residues. V was cut by 7 bases and J by 5 bases, with 8 bases left in between. The CDR3 sequence is CASTGTETQYF. Here the CDR3 DNA reads TGTGCCAGCACCGGTACTGAGACCCAGTACTTC.

The chain has TRBV7-2 and TRBJ1-6; D is perhaps TRBD1 (6 bases). CDR3 length: 14 residues. Between the trimmed V and J ends, which lost 3 bases and 8 bases, there was a span of 11 bases. In germline, CDR1 is SGHTA, CDR2 FQGNSA. The CDR3 sequence: CASSFGGRYSPLHF. CDR3 DNA: TGTGCCAGCAGCTTCGGGGGCAGGTATTCACCCCTCCACTTT.

The chain uses TRBV28 and TRBJ2-2; D remains unclear. Looked up from germline, CDR1 is MDHEN and CDR2 is SYDVKM. The CDR3 is made up of 13 amino acids. V was cut by 7 bases and J by 8 bases, with 14 bases left in between. The CDR3: CASTPLLRGELFF. The CDR3 region has the DNA TGTGCCAGCACTCCCCTACTCAGAGGGGAGCTGTTTTTT.

This clonotype occurred many times. The chain joins TRBV7-2 to TRBJ2-3; TRBD2 matches at 7 bases. The CDR3 has 15 amino acids. CDR1 is SGHTA and CDR2 is FQGNSA in the germline V gene. V shed 5 bases and J 4 bases; nucleotides not matched to a gene: 9. The CDR3 DNA reads as TGTGCCAGCAGCCAAAGCGGGGTCCCTTCAGATACGCAGTATTTT. Encoded protein: CASSQSGVPSDTQYF.

This clonotype was seen ten or more times. The CDR3 loop is CASSEALEKSTDTQYF. The CDR3 DNA reads as TGTGCCAGCAGTGAAGCGCTTGAGAAGAGCACAGATACGCAGTATTTT. The genes are TRBV2 and TRBJ2-3; no definite D call. Germline values: CDR1 SNHLY, CDR2 FYNNEI. CDR3 size: 16 residues. Trimming stripped 0 bases from V and 0 bases from J, with 10 bases between.

V usage is TRBV4-2 and J usage is TRBJ2-1, with 7 bases identical to TRBD2. CDR3 length: 18 amino acids. V was clipped by 3 bases and J by 4 bases; unmatched bases: 15. The germline gives CDR1 LGHNA, CDR2 YNFKEQ. In DNA, the CDR3 is TGTGCCAGCAGCCAGTACCCTTGGGGGAGGGTTTTTTACAATGAGCAGTTCTTC. Amino acids: CASSQYPWGRVFYNEQFF.

Many counts were recorded for this clonotype. V gene TRBV12-3 or TRBV12-4 combines with J gene TRBJ2-1; D is perhaps TRBD1 or TRBD2 (5 bases each). The ends were cut back, 6 bases at V and 0 bases at J, with 18 bases in the middle. This CDR3 region has 17 residues. CDR3 DNA sequence: TGTGCCAGCAGCGCTCCGGGACGGGCGAGCTCCTACAATGAGCAGTTCTTC. It codes for CASSAPGRASSYNEQFF.

This clonotype was seen more than once but under ten times. V gene TRBV15 combines with J gene TRBJ2-2; D might be TRBD1 (6 bases). The V end lost 5 bases, the J end lost 4 bases, and 11 bases lay between the germline ends. CDR3 size: 14 residues. CDR1 and CDR2 (germline): LNHNV, YYDKDF (reference sequence). The DNA of the CDR3 is TGTGCCACCAGCTGGGACACTACCACCGGGGAGCTGTTTTTT. Amino acids: CATSWDTTTGELFF.

This clonotype was recorded many times. The chain recombines TRBV6-5 with TRBJ2-7; 9 positions agree with TRBD1. The V and J ends lost 3 bases and 2 bases, in that order; junction bases with no gene match: 2. Germline CDR1 reads MNHEY; CDR2 reads SVGAGI. There are 14 residues in the CDR3. This chain's CDR3 is CASSYGQGTYEQYF. As DNA, the CDR3 is TGTGCCAGCAGTTATGGACAGGGGACCTACGAGCAGTACTTC.